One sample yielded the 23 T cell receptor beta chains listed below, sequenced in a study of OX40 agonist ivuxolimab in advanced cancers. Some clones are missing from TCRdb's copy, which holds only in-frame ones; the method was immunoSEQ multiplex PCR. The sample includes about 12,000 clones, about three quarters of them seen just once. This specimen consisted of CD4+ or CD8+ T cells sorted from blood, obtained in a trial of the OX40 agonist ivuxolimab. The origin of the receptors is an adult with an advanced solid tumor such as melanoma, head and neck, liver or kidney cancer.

The CDR3 coding sequence is TGTGCCAGCAGTTACGGGACAGACTACAATGAGCAGTTCTTC. Protein product: CASSYGTDYNEQFF. The gene calls are TRBV6-5 and TRBJ2-1; 7 nucleotides agree with TRBD1. Unmatched junction bases numbered 1, after V lost 2 bases and J lost 3 bases. From germline, CDR1 is MNHEY and CDR2 SVGAGI. The length of the CDR3 is 14 residues.

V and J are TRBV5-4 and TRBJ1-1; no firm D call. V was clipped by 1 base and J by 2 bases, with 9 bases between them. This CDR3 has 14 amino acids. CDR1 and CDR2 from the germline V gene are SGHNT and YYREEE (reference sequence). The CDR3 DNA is TGTGCCAGCAGCTTGACGGTAGCAAACACTGAAGCTTTCTTT. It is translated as CASSLTVANTEAFF. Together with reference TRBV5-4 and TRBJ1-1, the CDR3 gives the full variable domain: ETGVTQSPTHLIKTRGQQVTLRCSSQSGHNTVSWYQQALGQGPQFIFQYYREEENGRGNFPPRFSGLQFPNYSSELNVNALELDDSALYLCASSLTVANTEAFFGQGTRLTVV.

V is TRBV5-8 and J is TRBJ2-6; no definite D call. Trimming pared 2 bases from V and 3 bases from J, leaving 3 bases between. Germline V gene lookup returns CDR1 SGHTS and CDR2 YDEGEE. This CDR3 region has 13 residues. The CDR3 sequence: CASSFGGANVLTF. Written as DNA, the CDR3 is TGTGCCAGCAGCTTTGGTGGGGCCAACGTCCTGACTTTC.

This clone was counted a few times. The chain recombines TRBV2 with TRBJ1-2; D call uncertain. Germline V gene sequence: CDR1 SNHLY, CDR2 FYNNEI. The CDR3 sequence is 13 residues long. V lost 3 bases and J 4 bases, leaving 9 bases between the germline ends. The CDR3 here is CASSDSNSYGYTF. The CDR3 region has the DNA TGTGCCAGCAGTGACAGTAACAGCTATGGCTACACCTTC.

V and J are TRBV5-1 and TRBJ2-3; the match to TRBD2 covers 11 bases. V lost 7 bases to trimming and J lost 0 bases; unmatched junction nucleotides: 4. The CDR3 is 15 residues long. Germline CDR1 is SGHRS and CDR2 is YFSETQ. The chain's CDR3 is CASLRTSGSTDTQYF. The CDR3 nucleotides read TGCGCCAGCCTCCGGACTAGCGGGAGCACAGATACGCAGTATTTT.

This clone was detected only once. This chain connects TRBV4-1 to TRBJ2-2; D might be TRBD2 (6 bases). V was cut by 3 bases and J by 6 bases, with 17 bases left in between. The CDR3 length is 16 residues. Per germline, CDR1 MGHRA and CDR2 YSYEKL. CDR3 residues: CASSQAGGLTPGELFF. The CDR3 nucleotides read TGCGCCAGCAGCCAGGCCGGGGGACTCACCCCCGGGGAGCTGTTTTTT.

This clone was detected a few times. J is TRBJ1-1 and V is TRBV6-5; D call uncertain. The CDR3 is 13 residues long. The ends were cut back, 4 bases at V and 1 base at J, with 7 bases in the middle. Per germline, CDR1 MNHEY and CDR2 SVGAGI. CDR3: CASSFTENTEAFF. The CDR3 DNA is TGTGCCAGCAGTTTTACAGAGAACACTGAAGCTTTCTTT.

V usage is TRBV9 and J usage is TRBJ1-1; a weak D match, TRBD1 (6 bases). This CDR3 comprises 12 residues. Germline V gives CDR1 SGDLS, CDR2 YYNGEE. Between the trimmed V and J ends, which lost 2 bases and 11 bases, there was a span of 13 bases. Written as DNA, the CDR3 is TGTGCCAGCAGCGTTATGGGGGGCCTGGCTTTCTTT. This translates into CASSVMGGLAFF.

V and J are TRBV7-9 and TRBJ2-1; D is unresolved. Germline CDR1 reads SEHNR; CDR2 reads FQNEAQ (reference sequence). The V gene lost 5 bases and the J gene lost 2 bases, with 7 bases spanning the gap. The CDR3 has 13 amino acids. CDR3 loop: CASSADPYNEQFF. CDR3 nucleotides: TGTGCCAGCAGCGCGGACCCCTACAATGAGCAGTTCTTC. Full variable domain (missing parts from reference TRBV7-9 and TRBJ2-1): DTGVSQNPRHKITKRGQNVTFRCDPISEHNRLYWYRQTLGQGPEFLTYFQNEAQLEKSRLLSDRFSAERPKGSFSTLEIQRTEQGDSAMYLCASSADPYNEQFFGPGTRLTVL.

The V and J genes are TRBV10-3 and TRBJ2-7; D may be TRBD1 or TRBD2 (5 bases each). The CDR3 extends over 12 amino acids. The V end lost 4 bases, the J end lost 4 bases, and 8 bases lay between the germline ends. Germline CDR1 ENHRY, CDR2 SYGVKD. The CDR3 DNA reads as TGTGCCATCAGTGGAGGGGTTTACGAGCAGTACTTC. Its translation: CAISGGVYEQYF.

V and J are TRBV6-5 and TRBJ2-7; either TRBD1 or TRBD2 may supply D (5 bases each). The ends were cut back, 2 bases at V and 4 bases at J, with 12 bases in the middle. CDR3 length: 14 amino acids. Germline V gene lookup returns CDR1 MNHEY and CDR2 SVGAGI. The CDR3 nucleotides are TGTGCCAGCAGTTACGCCTTGGGGGTTTACGAGCAGTACTTC. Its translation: CASSYALGVYEQYF.

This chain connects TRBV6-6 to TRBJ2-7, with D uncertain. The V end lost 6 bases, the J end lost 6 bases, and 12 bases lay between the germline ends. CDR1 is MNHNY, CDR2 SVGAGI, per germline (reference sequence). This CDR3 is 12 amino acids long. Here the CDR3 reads CASSLLSTEQYF. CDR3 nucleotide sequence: TGTGCCAGCAGCCTACTAAGTACCGAGCAGTACTTC.

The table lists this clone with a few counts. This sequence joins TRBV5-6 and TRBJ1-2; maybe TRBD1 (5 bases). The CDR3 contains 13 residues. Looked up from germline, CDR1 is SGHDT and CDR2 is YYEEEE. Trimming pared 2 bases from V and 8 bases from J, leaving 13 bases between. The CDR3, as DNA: TGTGCCAGCAGCTTTGGGGCCGCAGGGGGCTACACCTTC. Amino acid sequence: CASSFGAAGGYTF.

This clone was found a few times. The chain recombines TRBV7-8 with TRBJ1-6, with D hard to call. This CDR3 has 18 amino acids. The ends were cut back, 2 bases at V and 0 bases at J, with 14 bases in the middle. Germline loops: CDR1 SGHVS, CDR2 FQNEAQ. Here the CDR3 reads CASSLSGSPSSYNSPLHF. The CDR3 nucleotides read TGTGCCAGCAGCTTAAGTGGCAGCCCTAGCTCCTATAATTCACCCCTCCACTTT.

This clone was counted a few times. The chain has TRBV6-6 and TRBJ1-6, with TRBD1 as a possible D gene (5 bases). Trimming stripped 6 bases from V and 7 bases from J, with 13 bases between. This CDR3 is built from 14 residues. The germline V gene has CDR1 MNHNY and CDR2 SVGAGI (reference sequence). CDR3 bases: TGTGCCAGCAGCTCCGGGACCGAGAATTCACCCCTCCACTTT. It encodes CASSSGTENSPLHF.

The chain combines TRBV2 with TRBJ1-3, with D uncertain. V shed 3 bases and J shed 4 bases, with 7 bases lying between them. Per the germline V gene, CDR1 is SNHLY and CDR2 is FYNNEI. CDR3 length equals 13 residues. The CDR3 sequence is CASSEWFGNTIYF. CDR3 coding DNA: TGTGCCAGCAGTGAGTGGTTCGGAAACACCATATATTTT.

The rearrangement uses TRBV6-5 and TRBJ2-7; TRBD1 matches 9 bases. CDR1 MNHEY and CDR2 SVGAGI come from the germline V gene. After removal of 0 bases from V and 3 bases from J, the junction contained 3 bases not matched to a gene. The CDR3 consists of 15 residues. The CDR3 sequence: CASSYSPGQGYEQYF. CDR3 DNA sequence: TGTGCCAGCAGTTACTCCCCGGGACAGGGCTACGAGCAGTACTTC.

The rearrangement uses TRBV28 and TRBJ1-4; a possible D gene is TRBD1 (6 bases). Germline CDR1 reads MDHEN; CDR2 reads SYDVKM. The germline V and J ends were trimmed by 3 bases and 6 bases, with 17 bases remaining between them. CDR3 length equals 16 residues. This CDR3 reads CASSFPGAELDEKLFF. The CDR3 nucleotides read TGTGCCAGCAGTTTCCCGGGGGCGGAACTGGATGAAAAACTGTTTTTT.

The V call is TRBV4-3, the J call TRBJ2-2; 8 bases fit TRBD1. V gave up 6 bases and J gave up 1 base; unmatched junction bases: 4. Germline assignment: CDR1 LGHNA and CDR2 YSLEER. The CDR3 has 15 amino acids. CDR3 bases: TGCGCCAGCAGAACCGGGACAGGGAACACCGGGGAGCTGTTTTTT. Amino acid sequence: CASRTGTGNTGELFF.

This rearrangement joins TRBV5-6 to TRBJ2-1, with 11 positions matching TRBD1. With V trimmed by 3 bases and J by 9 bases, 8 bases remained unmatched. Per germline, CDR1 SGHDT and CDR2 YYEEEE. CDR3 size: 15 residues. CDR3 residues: CASSSAGQGDIEQFF. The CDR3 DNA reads TGTGCCAGCAGCTCCGCGGGACAGGGGGATATTGAGCAGTTCTTC.

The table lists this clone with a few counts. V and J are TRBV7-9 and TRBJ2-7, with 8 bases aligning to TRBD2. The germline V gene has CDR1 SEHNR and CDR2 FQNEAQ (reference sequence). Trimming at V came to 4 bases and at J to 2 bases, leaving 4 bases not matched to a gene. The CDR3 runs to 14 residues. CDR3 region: CASSYSGTAYEQYF. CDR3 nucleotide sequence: TGTGCCAGCAGCTATAGCGGGACTGCCTACGAGCAGTACTTC.

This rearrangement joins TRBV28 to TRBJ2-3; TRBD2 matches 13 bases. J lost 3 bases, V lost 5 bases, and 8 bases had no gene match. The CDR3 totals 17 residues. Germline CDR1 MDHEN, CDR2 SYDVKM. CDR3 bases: TGTGCCAGCAGTCTCACTAGGGGACTAGCGGGAACAGATACGCAGTATTTT. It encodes CASSLTRGLAGTDTQYF.

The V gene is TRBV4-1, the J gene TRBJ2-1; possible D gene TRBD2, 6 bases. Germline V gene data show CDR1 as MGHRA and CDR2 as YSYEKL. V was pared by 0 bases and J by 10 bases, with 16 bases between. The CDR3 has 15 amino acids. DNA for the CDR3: TGCGCCAGCAGCCAAGAGGGACTGGGGCTTAGAGAGCAGTTCTTC. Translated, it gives CASSQEGLGLREQFF.